The rows below give T cell receptor beta chains drawn from one sample of a study of blood T cell repertoires in COVID-19. Only in-frame clones appear in the TCRdb table, and some are missing; sequencing was by immunoSEQ multiplex PCR. The sample yields over 120,000 clones, 70% to 85% seen once. Source material: peripheral blood. The source is a woman older than 75 with acute or convalescent COVID-19. Each CDR3 is given without its conserved first and last residue. Fields, in order: CDR3 protein, J gene, V gene.

CDR3 protein: ASSRDSQDQPQH
J gene: TRBJ1-5
V gene: TRBV5-5

CDR3 protein: SVIDRDRSSCEQY
J gene: TRBJ2-7
V gene: TRBV29-1

CDR3 protein: ASSPPTGSMNTEAF
J gene: TRBJ1-1
V gene: TRBV5-5

CDR3 protein: ASSDRGRSNQPQH
J gene: TRBJ1-5
V gene: TRBV19

CDR3 protein: ASSASLAVNTGELF
J gene: TRBJ2-2
V gene: TRBV12-1

CDR3 protein: ASSVFRDSPSLLH
J gene: TRBJ1-6
V gene: TRBV9

CDR3 protein: AGRTSPSYEQY
J gene: TRBJ2-7
V gene: TRBV6-5

CDR3 protein: ASRPGGLASYTGELF
J gene: TRBJ2-2
V gene: TRBV2

CDR3 protein: ASSLQDLNTEAF
J gene: TRBJ1-1
V gene: TRBV2

CDR3 protein: ASNFFPPTSHGYT
J gene: TRBJ1-2
V gene: TRBV7-4

CDR3 protein: ASSATSGGAVDEQF
J gene: TRBJ2-1
V gene: TRBV18

CDR3 protein: ASSLITGGVGYGYT
J gene: TRBJ1-2
V gene: TRBV7-8

CDR3 protein: ASSPSPRQTNEKLF
J gene: TRBJ1-4
V gene: TRBV4-1

CDR3 protein: ASSQGGIGNTIY
J gene: TRBJ1-3
V gene: TRBV7-3

CDR3 protein: ASSPSTDTQY
J gene: TRBJ2-3
V gene: TRBV5-4

CDR3 protein: ASSLTSGDTEAF
J gene: TRBJ1-1
V gene: TRBV5-1

CDR3 protein: ASSQDGRDNQPQH
J gene: TRBJ1-5
V gene: TRBV4-1

CDR3 protein: ASRPVLGGESYGYT
J gene: TRBJ1-2
V gene: TRBV27

CDR3 protein: ASMAGDRGYNEQF
J gene: TRBJ2-1
V gene: TRBV2

CDR3 protein: ASSQTGFGYT
J gene: TRBJ1-2
V gene: TRBV5-4

CDR3 protein: ASRRDRVGEAF
J gene: TRBJ1-1
V gene: TRBV10-1

CDR3 protein: ASSLARGVGRSTEAF
J gene: TRBJ1-1
V gene: TRBV5-1

CDR3 protein: AGSPEGGGY
J gene: TRBJ2-4
V gene: TRBV7-6

CDR3 protein: ASSSETSGGAGTDTQY
J gene: TRBJ2-3
V gene: TRBV19

CDR3 protein: ASSQSRSGAF
J gene: TRBJ1-1
V gene: TRBV3-1/TRBV3-2

CDR3 protein: ASSVESSYEQY
J gene: TRBJ2-7
V gene: TRBV19

CDR3 protein: ASSATGLQEKLF
J gene: TRBJ1-4
V gene: TRBV2

CDR3 protein: AWSQDRDRATDTQY
J gene: TRBJ2-3
V gene: TRBV30

CDR3 protein: ASSSDKGYEQY
J gene: TRBJ2-7
V gene: TRBV27

CDR3 protein: ASRRWDGGRVNTEAF
J gene: TRBJ1-1
V gene: TRBV28

CDR3 protein: ASSPGLAASTDTQY
J gene: TRBJ2-3
V gene: TRBV5-1

CDR3 protein: AISEKQEHYGYT
J gene: TRBJ1-2
V gene: TRBV10-3

CDR3 protein: ASSLTGAHEQY
J gene: TRBJ2-7
V gene: TRBV12-3/TRBV12-4

CDR3 protein: ASSPRQGWETQY
J gene: TRBJ2-5
V gene: TRBV18

CDR3 protein: ASSLGGTGGGGYT
J gene: TRBJ1-2
V gene: TRBV5-4

CDR3 protein: ASLGTGNYGYT
J gene: TRBJ1-2
V gene: TRBV6-5

CDR3 protein: ASSEGQPYGYT
J gene: TRBJ1-2
V gene: TRBV5-1

CDR3 protein: ASGASGTTGELF
J gene: TRBJ2-2
V gene: TRBV2

CDR3 protein: ASRGVSGNTIY
J gene: TRBJ1-3
V gene: TRBV12-3/TRBV12-4

CDR3 protein: SVPPWPSGGNTDTQY
J gene: TRBJ2-3
V gene: TRBV29-1

CDR3 protein: ASSLINYGYT
J gene: TRBJ1-2
V gene: TRBV7-9

CDR3 protein: ASTGQGSPNTGELF
J gene: TRBJ2-2
V gene: TRBV9

CDR3 protein: ASSPGDSRREKLF
J gene: TRBJ1-4
V gene: TRBV18

CDR3 protein: ASSQVGLKIGNEKLF
J gene: TRBJ1-4
V gene: TRBV4-1

CDR3 protein: ASTPSGNYGYT
J gene: TRBJ1-2
V gene: TRBV6-5

CDR3 protein: ASSIWGRNTEAF
J gene: TRBJ1-1
V gene: TRBV19